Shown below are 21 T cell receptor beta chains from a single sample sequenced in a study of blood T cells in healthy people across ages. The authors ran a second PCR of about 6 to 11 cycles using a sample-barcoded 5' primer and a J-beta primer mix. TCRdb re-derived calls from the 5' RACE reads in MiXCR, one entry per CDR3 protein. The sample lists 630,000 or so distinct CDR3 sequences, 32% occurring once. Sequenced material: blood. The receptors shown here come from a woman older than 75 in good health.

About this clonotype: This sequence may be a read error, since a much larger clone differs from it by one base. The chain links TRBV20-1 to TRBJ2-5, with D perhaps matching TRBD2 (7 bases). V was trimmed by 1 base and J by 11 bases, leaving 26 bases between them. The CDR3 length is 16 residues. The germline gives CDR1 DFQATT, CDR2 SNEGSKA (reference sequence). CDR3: CSARAPRGGLWNEQYF. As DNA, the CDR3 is TGCAGTGCTAGAGCACCAAGGGGGGGCCTCTGGAATGAGCAGTACTTC.

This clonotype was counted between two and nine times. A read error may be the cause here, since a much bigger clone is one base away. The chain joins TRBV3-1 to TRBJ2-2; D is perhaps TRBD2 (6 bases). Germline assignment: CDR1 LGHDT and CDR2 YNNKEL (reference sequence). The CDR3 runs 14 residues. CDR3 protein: CASSRGFVRGERFF. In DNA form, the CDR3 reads TGTGCCAGCAGCCGAGGGTTTGTACGCGGGGAGCGGTTTTTT. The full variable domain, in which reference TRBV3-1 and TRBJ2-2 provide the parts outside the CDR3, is DTAVSQTPKYLVTQMGNDKSIKCEQNLGHDTMYWYKQDSKKFLKIMFSYNNKELIINETVPNRFSPKSPDKAHLNLHINSLELGDSAVYFCASSRGFVRGERFFGEGSRLTVL.

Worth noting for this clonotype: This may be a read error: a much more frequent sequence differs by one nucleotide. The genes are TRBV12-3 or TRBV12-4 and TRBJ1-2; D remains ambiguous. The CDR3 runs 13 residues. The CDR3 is CASSPVVDYGCTF. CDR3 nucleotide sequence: TGTGCCAGCAGCCCCGTGGTAGACTATGGCTGCACCTTC.

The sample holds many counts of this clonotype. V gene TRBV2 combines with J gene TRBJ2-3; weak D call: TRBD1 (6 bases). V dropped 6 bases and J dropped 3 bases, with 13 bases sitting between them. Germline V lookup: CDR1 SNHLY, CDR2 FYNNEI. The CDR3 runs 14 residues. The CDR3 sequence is CASRVSRGTDTQYF. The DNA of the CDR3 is TGTGCCAGCAGGGTCTCTAGGGGGACAGATACGCAGTATTTT. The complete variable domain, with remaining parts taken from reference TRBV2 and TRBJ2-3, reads EPEVTQTPSHQVTQMGQEVILRCVPISNHLYFYWYRQILGQKVEFLVSFYNNEISEKSEIFDDQFSVERPDGSNFTLKIRSTKLEDSAMYFCASRVSRGTDTQYFGPGTRLTVL.

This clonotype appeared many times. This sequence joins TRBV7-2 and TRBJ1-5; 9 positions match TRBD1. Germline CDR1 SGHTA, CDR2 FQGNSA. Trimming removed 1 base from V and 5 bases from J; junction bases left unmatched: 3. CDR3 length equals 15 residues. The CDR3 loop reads CASSLGDRADQPQHF. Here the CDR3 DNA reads TGTGCCAGCAGCTTAGGGGACAGGGCGGATCAGCCCCAGCATTTT.

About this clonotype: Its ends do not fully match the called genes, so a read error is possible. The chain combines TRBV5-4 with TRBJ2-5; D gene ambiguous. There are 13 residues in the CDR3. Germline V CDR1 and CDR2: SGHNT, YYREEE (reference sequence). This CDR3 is CASSREYQETRYF. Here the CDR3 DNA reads TGTGCCAGCAGCCGAGAGTACCAAGAGACCCGGTACTTC.

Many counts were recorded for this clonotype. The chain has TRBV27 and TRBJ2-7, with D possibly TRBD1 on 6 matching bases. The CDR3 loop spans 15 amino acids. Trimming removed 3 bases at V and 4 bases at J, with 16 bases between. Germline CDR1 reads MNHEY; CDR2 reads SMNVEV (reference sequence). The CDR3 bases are TGTGCCAGCAGTTTCCCCCCCCCCAGGGGATACGAGCAGTACTTC. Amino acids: CASSFPPPRGYEQYF.

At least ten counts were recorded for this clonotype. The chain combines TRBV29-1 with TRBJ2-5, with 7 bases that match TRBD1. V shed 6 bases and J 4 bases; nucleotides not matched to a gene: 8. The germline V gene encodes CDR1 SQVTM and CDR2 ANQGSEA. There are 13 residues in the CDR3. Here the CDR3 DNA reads TGCAGCGTCGACAGGGTTAAGGGAGAGACCCAGTACTTC. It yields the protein CSVDRVKGETQYF.

The CDR3 spells CSARSPTGTSYNEQYF. The CDR3 coding sequence is TGCAGTGCTAGATCGCCTACAGGGACATCCTACAATGAGCAGTACTTC. The chain is built from TRBV20-1 and TRBJ2-1, with D possibly TRBD1 on 6 matching bases. The J call may be in error: the DNA end matches TRBJ2-7 better. The CDR3 has 16 residues. Germline V CDR1 and CDR2: DFQATT, SNEGSKA (reference sequence).

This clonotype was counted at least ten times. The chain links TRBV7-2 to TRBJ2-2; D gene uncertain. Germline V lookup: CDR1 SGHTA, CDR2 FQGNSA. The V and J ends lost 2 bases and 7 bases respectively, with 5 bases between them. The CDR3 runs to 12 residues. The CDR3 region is CASSLRIGELFF. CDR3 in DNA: TGTGCCAGCAGCTTAAGAATCGGGGAGCTGTTTTTT. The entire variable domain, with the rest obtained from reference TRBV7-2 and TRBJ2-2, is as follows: GAGVSQSPSNKVTEKGKDVELRCDPISGHTALYWYRQSLGQGLEFLIYFQGNSAPDKSGLPSDRFSAERTGGSVSTLTIQRTQQEDSAVYLCASSLRIGELFFGEGSRLTVL.

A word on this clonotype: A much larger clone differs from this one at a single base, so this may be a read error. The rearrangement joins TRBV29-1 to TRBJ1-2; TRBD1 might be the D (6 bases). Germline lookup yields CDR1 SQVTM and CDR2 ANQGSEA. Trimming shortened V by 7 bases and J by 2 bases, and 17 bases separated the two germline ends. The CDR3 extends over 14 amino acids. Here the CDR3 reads CSAPDEGGNYGYTF. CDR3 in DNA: TGCAGCGCTCCCGACGAGGGGGGCAACTATGGCTACACCTTC.

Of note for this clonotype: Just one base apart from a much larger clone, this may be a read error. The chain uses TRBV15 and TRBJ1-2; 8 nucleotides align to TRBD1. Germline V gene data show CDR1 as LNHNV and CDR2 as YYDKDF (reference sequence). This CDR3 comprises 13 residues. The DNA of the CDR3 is TGTGCCACCGGCAGGGACAGGCGATATGGCTACACCTTC. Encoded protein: CATGRDRRYGYTF.

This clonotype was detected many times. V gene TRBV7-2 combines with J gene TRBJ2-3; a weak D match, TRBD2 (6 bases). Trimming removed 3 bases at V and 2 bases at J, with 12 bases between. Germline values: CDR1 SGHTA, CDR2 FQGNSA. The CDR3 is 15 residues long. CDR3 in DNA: TGTGCCAGCAGCTTGCGGCGGGGAACCACAGATACGCAGTATTTT. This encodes CASSLRRGTTDTQYF.

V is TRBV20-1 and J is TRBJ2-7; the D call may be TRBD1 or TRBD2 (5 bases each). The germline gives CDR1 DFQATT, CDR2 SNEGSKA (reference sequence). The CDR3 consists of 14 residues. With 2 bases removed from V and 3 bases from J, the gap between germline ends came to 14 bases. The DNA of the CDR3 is TGCAGTGCTAGACCCCTTATTGGGGGCTACGAGCAGTACTTC. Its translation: CSARPLIGGYEQYF.

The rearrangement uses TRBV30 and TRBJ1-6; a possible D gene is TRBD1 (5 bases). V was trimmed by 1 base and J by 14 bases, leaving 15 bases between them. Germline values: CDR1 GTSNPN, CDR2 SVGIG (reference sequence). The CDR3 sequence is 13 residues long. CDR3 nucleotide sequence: TGTGCCTGGAGTGGCCAGGGTCGCGGGGCCCTCCACTTT. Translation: CAWSGQGRGALHF.

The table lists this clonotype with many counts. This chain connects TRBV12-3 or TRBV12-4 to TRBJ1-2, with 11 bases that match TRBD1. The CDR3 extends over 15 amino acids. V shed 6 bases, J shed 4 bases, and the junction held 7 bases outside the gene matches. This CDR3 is CASSPRTGGAYGYTF. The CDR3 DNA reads TGTGCCAGCAGCCCCAGGACAGGGGGCGCCTATGGCTACACCTTC.

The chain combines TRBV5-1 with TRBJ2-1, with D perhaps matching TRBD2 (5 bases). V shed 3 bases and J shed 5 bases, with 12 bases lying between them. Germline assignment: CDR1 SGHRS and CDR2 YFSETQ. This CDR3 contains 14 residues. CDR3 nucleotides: TGCGCCAGCAGCTGGATGCTAGCCAACAATGAGCAGTTCTTC. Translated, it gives CASSWMLANNEQFF.

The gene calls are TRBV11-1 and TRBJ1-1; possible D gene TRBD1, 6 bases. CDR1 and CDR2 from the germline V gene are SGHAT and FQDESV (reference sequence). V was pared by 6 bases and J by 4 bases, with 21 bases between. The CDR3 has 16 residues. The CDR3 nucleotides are TGTGCCAGCAGACCCAACACAGGGCTTGGGGGCACTGAAGCTTTCTTT. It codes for CASRPNTGLGGTEAFF.

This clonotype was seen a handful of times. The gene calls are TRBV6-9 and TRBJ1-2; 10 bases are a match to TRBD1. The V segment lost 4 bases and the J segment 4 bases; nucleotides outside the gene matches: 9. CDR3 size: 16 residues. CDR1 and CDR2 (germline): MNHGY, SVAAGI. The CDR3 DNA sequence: TGTGCCAGCAGTTTCCTGACAGGGGGCATGGGCTATGGCTACACCTTC. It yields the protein CASSFLTGGMGYGYTF.

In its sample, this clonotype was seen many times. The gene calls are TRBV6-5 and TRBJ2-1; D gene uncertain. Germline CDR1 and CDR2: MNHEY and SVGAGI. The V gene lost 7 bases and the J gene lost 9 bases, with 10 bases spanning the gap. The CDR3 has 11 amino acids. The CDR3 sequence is CASTLLGEQFF. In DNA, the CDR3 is TGTGCCAGCACCTTACTCGGTGAGCAGTTCTTC.

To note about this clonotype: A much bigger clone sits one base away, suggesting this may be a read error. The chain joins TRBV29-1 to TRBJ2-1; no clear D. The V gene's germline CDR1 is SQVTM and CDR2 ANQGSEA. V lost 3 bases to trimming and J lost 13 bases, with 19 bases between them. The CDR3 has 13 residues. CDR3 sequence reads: CSVDVGFQETQFF. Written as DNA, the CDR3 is TGCAGCGTTGACGTGGGCTTCCAAGAGACCCAGTTCTTC.